This T cell receptor beta chain was observed in a study of blood T cells in healthy people across ages. Whole-study results and caveats: Per-million-T-cell TCR beta diversity fell roughly linearly with age. The donors' CMV status was not determined, possibly confounding changes in expanded clonotypes.

Turning to this clonotype: No antigen is known for it.

Using a J-beta primer mix together with a sample-barcoded 5' primer, a second PCR was run for about 6 to 12 cycles. TCRdb redid the calling of the 5' RACE reads with MiXCR, one entry per CDR3 protein. The repertoire holds 1.5 million to 2 million distinct CDR3 sequences, with around half as singletons. Germline CDR1 and CDR2: KGHDR and SFDVKD. The CDR3 length is 13 residues. V was pared by 5 bases and J by 9 bases, with 13 bases between. The sequence derives from a woman aged 40 to 55 in good health. The rearrangement joins TRBV24-1 to TRBJ2-1; D ambiguous. Specimen: blood. The CDR3 reads CATSGPAVFEQFF. The CDR3 DNA sequence: TGTGCCACCAGTGGTCCCGCGGTCTTTGAGCAGTTCTTC.